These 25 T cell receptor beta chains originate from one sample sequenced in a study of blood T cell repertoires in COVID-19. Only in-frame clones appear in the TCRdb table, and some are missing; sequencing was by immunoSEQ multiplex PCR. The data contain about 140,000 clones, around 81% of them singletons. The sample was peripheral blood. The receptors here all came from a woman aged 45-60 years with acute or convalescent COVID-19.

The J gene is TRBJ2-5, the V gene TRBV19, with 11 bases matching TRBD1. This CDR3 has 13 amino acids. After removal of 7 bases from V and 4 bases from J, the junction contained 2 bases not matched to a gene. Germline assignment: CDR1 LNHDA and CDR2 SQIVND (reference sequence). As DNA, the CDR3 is TGTGCCAGTACTGGGACAGGGGGAGAGACCCAGTACTTC. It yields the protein CASTGTGGETQYF.

The CDR3 DNA reads as TGTGCCAGTTCCTCGGGTCACCCCATCCCCAAAGCTTTCTTT. Its translation is CASSSGHPIPKAFF. The rearrangement joins TRBV19 to TRBJ1-1, with D hard to call. Germline CDR1 reads LNHDA; CDR2 reads SQIVND (reference sequence). CDR3 length: 14 amino acids. The V gene lost 8 bases and the J gene lost 9 bases, with 22 bases spanning the gap.

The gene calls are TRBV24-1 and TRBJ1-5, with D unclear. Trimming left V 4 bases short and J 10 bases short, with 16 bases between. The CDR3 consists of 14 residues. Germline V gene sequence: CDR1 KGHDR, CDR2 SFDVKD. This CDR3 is CATSELSDMAPQHF. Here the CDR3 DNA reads TGTGCCACCAGTGAGCTATCCGACATGGCCCCCCAGCATTTT.

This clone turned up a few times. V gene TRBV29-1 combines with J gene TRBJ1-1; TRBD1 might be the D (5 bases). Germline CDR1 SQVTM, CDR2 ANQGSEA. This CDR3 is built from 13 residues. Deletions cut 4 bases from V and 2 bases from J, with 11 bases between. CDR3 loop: CSVGVQDNTEAFF. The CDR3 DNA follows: TGCAGCGTTGGAGTACAGGACAACACTGAAGCTTTCTTT.

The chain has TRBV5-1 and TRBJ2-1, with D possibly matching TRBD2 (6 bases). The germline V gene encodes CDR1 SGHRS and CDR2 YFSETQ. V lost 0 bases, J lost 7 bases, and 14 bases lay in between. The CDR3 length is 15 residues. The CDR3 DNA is TGCGCCAGCAGCTTGGAAGGCCGCGGGGAGAATGAGCAGTTCTTC. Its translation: CASSLEGRGENEQFF.

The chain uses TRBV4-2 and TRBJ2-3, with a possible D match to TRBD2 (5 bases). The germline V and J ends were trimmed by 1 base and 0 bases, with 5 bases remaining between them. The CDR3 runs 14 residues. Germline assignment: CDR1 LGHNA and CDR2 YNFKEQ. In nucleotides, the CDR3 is TGTGCCAGCAGCCAAGGACTAAGCACAGATACGCAGTATTTT. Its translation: CASSQGLSTDTQYF.

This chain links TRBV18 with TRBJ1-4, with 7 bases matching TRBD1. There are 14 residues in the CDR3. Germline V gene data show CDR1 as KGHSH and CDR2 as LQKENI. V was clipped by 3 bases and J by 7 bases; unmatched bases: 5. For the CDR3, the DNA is TGTGCCAGCTCACCTACGGCAGGGGGTGAAAAACTGTTTTTT. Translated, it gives CASSPTAGGEKLFF.

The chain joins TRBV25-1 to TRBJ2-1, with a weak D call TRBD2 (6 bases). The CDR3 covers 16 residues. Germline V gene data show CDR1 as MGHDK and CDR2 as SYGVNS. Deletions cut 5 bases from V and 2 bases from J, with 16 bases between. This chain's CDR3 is CASSLNVADPYNEQFF. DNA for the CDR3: TGTGCCAGCAGTCTGAACGTAGCGGACCCCTACAATGAGCAGTTCTTC.

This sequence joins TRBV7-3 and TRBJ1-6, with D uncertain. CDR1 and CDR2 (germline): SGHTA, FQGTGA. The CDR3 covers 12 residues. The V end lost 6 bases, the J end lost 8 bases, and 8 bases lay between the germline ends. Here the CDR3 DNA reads TGTGCCAGCAGTAACAATTATTCACCCCTCCACTTT. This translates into CASSNNYSPLHF.

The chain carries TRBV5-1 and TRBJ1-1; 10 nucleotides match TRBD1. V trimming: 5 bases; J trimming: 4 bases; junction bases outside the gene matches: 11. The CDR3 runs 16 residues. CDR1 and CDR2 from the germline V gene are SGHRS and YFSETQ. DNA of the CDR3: TGCGCCAGCAGTCCCCCGGGACAGGGGTTGGGCACTGAAGCTTTCTTT. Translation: CASSPPGQGLGTEAFF.

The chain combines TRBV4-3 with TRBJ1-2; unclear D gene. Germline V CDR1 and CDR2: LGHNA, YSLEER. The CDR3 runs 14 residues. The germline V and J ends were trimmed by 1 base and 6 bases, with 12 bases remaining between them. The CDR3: CASSQGGGQDGYTF. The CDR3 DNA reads TGCGCCAGCAGCCAAGGGGGAGGGCAAGATGGCTACACCTTC.

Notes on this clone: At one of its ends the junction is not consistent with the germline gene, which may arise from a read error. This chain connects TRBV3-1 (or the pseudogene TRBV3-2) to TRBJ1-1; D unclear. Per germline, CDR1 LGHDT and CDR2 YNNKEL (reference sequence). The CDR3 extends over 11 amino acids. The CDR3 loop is CASSQENRVAF. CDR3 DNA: TGTGCCAGCAGCCAAGAGAACCGGGTCGCCTTT.

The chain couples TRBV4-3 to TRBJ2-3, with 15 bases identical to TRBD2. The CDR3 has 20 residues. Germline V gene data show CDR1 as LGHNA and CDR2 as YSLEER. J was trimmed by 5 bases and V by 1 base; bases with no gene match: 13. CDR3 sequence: CASSQVVSGTSGGPGDTQYF. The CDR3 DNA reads TGCGCCAGCAGCCAAGTAGTCTCCGGGACTAGCGGGGGGCCGGGAGATACGCAGTATTTT.

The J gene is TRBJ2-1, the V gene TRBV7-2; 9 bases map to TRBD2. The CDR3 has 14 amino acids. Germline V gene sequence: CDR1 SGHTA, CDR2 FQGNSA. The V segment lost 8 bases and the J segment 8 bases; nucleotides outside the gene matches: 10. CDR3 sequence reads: CASGDSGGPYEQFF. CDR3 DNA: TGTGCCAGCGGGGATAGCGGGGGTCCCTATGAGCAGTTCTTC.

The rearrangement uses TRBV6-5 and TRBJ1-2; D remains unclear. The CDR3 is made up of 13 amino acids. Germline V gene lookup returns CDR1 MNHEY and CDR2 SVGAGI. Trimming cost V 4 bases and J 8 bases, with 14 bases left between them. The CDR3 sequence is CASSLFGVEGYTF. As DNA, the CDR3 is TGTGCCAGCAGTTTATTCGGGGTAGAAGGCTACACCTTC.

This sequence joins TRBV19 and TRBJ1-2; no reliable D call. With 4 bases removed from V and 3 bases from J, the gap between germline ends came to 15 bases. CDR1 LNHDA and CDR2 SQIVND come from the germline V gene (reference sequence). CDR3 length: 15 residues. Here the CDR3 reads CASSTWEGLDYGYTF. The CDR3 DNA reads TGTGCCAGTAGTACGTGGGAGGGTTTGGACTATGGCTACACCTTC.

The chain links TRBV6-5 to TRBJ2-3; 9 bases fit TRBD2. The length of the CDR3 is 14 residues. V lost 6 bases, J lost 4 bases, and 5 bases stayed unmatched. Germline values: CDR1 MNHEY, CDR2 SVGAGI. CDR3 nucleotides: TGTGCCAGCAGCAGAGCGGGGGGCTCAGATACGCAGTATTTT. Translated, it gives CASSRAGGSDTQYF.

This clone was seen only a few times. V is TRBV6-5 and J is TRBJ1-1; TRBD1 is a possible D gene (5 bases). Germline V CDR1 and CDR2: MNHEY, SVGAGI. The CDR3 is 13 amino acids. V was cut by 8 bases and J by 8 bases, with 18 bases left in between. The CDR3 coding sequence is TGTGCCAGCGGACATAGTGGAAGCTCCGAAGCTTTCTTT. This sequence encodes CASGHSGSSEAFF.

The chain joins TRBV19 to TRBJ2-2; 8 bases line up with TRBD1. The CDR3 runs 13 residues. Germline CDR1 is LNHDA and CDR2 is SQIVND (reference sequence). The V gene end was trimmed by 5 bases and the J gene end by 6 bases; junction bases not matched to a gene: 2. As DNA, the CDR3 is TGTGCCAGTAGTCACAGGGGGGCCGGGGAGCTGTTTTTT. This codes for CASSHRGAGELFF.

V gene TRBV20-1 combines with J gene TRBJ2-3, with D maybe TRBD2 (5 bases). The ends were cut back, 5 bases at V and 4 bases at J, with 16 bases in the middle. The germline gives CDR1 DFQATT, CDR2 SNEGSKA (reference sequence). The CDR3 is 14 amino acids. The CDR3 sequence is CSACDQKGADTQYF. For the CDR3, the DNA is TGCAGTGCTTGTGACCAAAAGGGAGCAGATACGCAGTATTTT.

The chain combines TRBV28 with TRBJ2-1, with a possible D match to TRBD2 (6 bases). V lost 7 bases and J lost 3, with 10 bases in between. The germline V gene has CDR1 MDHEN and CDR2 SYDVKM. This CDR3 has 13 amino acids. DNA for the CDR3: TGTGCCAGCATCCAGGGAGGCTACAATGAGCAGTTCTTC. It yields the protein CASIQGGYNEQFF.

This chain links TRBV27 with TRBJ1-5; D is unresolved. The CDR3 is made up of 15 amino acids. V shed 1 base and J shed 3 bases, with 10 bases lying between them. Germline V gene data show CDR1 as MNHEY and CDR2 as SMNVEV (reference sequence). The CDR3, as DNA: TGTGCCAGCAGTTTATACGGAGCACACAATCAGCCCCAGCATTTT. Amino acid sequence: CASSLYGAHNQPQHF.

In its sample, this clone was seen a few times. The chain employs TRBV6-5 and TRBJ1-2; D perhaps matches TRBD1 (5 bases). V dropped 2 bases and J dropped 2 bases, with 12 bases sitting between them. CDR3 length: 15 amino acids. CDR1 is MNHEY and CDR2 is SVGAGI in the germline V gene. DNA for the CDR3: TGTGCCAGCAGTTACCGACAGAGGTCCAACTATGGCTACACCTTC. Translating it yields CASSYRQRSNYGYTF.

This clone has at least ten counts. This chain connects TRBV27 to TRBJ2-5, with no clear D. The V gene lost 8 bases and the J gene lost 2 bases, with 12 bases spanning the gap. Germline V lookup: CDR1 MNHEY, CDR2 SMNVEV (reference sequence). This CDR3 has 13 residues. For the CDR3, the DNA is TGTGCCAGCCGTACAACCGTGCAAGAGACCCAGTACTTC. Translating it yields CASRTTVQETQYF.

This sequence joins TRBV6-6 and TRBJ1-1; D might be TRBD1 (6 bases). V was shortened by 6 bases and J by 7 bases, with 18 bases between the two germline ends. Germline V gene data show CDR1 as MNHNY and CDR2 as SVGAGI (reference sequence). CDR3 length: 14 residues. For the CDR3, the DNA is TGTGCCAGCAGGCAGACAGGCCGAACAAATGAAGCTTTCTTT. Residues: CASRQTGRTNEAFF.